This T cell receptor (beta chain) originates from a study of cytomegalovirus exposure and HLA in healthy donors. Whole-study findings and limits: There were several of the most significant clusters that appeared linked to common viral pathogens in a later analysis. TCR beta V- and J-gene trimming, according to a later analysis, was linked to a missense DCLRE1C variant. Accurate prediction of HLA-A and HLA-B alleles (for most subjects) was reportedly achieved from TCR beta sequences.

With regard to this clone: Its antigen is still unknown.

Trimming removed 3 bases from V and 2 bases from J; junction bases left unmatched: 2. Per germline, CDR1 SGHRS and CDR2 YFSETQ. The CDR3 is 15 residues long. Use of 60 Vbeta and 13 Jbeta primers characterized the PCR. Repertoires were generated with immunoSEQ multiplex PCR, while TCRdb's copy carries only in-frame clones and drops some. The sample holds about 120,000 clones, around 84% seen once. What was sequenced was PBMCs. This sequence joins TRBV5-1 and TRBJ2-1, with TRBD1 matching 10 bases. The clonotype comes from a woman in her thirties in good health and CMV-seropositive. CDR3 DNA sequence: TGCGCCAGCAGCTCGGGACAGGGGACCTACAATGAGCAGTTCTTC. This encodes CASSSGQGTYNEQFF.